The present TCR beta chain was sequenced within a study of cytomegalovirus exposure and HLA in healthy donors. Notes on the study in general: Later work found most CMV-associated TCR beta chains apparently HLA-restricted. Previous analysis showed most TCR beta V segments were productive about 87% or about 30% of the time. Later genetic work tied a missense DCLRE1C variant to beta-chain V and J trimming.

PCR employed 60 Vbeta and 13 Jbeta primers. The table came from immunoSEQ multiplex PCR; TCRdb's copy has only in-frame clones and leaves some out. Here the sample spans about 160,000 clones, roughly 72% being singletons. As to this clone: The antigen is unknown.

This CDR3 spans 15 amino acids. After removal of 2 bases from V and 6 bases from J, the junction contained 7 bases not matched to a gene. CDR1 is LGHNT, CDR2 FRNRAP, per germline. What was sequenced was PBMCs. V and J are TRBV12-5 and TRBJ1-1, with 9 bases fitting TRBD1. This clonotype was sampled from a middle-aged man in good health and CMV-seropositive. DNA of the CDR3: TGTGCTAGTGGTTTGTTCCCGACAGGGGGGGCTGAAGCTTTCTTT. It is translated as CASGLFPTGGAEAFF.